A single sample gave rise to the 7 T cell receptor beta chains below, sequenced in a study of blood T cells in healthy people across ages. Sample-barcoded 5' priming and a J-beta primer mix drove a second PCR of about 6 to 11 cycles. In TCRdb, the 5' RACE reads were re-called with MiXCR into one record per CDR3 protein. Among over a million distinct CDR3 sequences, 40% to 45% were seen once, and the ten largest hold 15% to 20%. The specimen sequenced was blood. The source is a woman aged 60-75 years in good health.

This clonotype has just a few counts. This chain links TRBV30 with TRBJ2-5, with TRBD1 as a possible D gene (6 bases). The assigned J gene may be wrong: the sequence end matches TRBJ2-7 better. The CDR3 has 14 amino acids. CDR1 is GTSNPN, CDR2 SVGIG, per germline (reference sequence). In DNA, the CDR3 is TGTGCCTGGAGTGTAGGGGGACAAAATTACGAGCAGTACTTC. As protein: CAWSVGGQNYEQYF.

This clonotype was recorded a few times. This chain connects TRBV7-3 to TRBJ2-5, with D hard to call. V was clipped by 5 bases and J by 11 bases, with 24 bases between them. Looked up from germline, CDR1 is SGHTA and CDR2 is FQGTGA. The CDR3 runs 15 residues. The CDR3 bases are TGTGCCAGCAGCCAAAGGGATTGGGGAAGTCATGAGCAGTACTTC. Translation: CASSQRDWGSHEQYF.

This clonotype was observed a few times. The chain couples TRBV3-1 to TRBJ2-4; perhaps TRBD2 as D (5 bases). The germline CDR1 and CDR2 sequences are LGHDT and YNNKEL (reference sequence). V was pared by 1 base and J by 0 bases, with 13 bases between. This CDR3 region has 17 residues. CDR3 amino acids: CASSQAGMVLAKNIQYF. CDR3 nucleotide sequence: TGTGCCAGCAGCCAAGCGGGAATGGTCCTAGCCAAAAACATTCAGTACTTC.

The genes are TRBV5-1 and TRBJ2-1; TRBD2 aligns across 11 bases. This CDR3 spans 16 amino acids. The J segment lost 4 bases and the V segment lost 4 bases, leaving 7 bases of the junction unmatched. Germline V lookup: CDR1 SGHRS, CDR2 YFSETQ. CDR3 loop: CASSVQTSGTYNEQFF. CDR3 coding DNA: TGCGCCAGCAGCGTTCAGACTAGCGGGACATACAATGAGCAGTTCTTC.

The chain joins TRBV7-8 to TRBJ2-5, with a tentative D call TRBD1 (6 bases). TRBJ2-7 matches the DNA end more closely, so the J call is doubtful. The CDR3 extends over 12 amino acids. Looked up from germline, CDR1 is SGHVS and CDR2 is FQNEAQ. The CDR3 loop reads CASSANRVEQYF. The CDR3 region has the DNA TGTGCCAGCAGCGCCAACAGGGTCGAGCAGTACTTC.

This chain connects TRBV5-1 to TRBJ2-3; a possible D gene is TRBD2 (7 bases). This CDR3 has 15 residues. Germline assignment: CDR1 SGHRS and CDR2 YFSETQ. With 4 bases removed from V and 1 base from J, the gap between germline ends came to 13 bases. CDR3 bases: TGCGCCAGCAGCCCTATAGGGGGGGGCACAGATACGCAGTATTTT. Its protein product is CASSPIGGGTDTQYF.

The CDR3 loop is CATRPREGGYEQYF. CDR3 DNA sequence: TGTGCCACCAGACCGCGGGAGGGCGGCTACGAGCAGTACTTC. The chain links TRBV3-1 to TRBJ2-7, with TRBD2 matching over 9 bases. This CDR3 is 14 amino acids long. J was trimmed by 3 bases and V by 10 bases; bases with no gene match: 10. Germline CDR1 and CDR2: LGHDT and YNNKEL (reference sequence).